Listed here are 5 T cell receptor beta chains from one sample, sequenced in a study of blood T cell repertoires in COVID-19. Clones were sequenced by immunoSEQ multiplex PCR, and TCRdb holds only the in-frame ones, with some missing. The sample includes around 85,000 clones, more than 85% of them seen just once. Sequenced material: PBMCs or T cells enriched from blood (not recorded which). All receptors derive from a woman in her fifties or sixties with acute COVID-19.

The table lists this clone with a count of one. Mismatch with germline at one junction end may stem from a read error. The V call is TRBV10-3, the J call TRBJ2-7, with D unclear. Germline assignment: CDR1 ENHRY and CDR2 SYGVKD. The CDR3 totals 12 residues. This CDR3 is CAISESNQRADF. CDR3 bases: TGTGCCATCAGTGAGTCGAACCAACGCGCGGACTTC.

The CDR3 is CAWSNGGDQPQHF. The CDR3 bases are TGTGCCTGGAGTAACGGGGGGGATCAGCCCCAGCATTTT. The J gene is TRBJ1-5, the V gene TRBV30, with a weak D call TRBD1 (5 bases). The CDR3 consists of 13 residues. V shed 2 bases and J shed 5 bases, with 10 bases lying between them. Germline-derived CDR1 and CDR2 are GTSNPN and SVGIG (reference sequence).

J is TRBJ2-1 and V is TRBV29-1; D is possibly TRBD1 (5 bases). The CDR3 consists of 12 residues. Germline V gene lookup returns CDR1 SQVTM and CDR2 ANQGSEA. Trimming took off 5 bases at V and 4 bases at J, with 9 bases between the two ends. The CDR3 nucleotides are TGCAGCGTTAACCACAGGTACAATGAGCAGTTCTTC. Protein sequence: CSVNHRYNEQFF.

The chain combines TRBV11-2 with TRBJ2-7; 7 nucleotides align to TRBD1. Germline CDR1 is SGHAT and CDR2 is FQNNGV. V was clipped by 5 bases and J by 3 bases; unmatched bases: 4. This CDR3 is built from 13 residues. The DNA for the CDR3 is TGTGCCAGCAGCCGACAGGGCGGCTACGAGCAGTACTTC. Translating gives CASSRQGGYEQYF.

The CDR3 DNA sequence: TGTGCCACTGGGGACAGGCGTAATTCACCCCTCCACTTT. It yields the protein CATGDRRNSPLHF. The chain carries TRBV19 and TRBJ1-6; 8 bases align to TRBD1. The germline V gene encodes CDR1 LNHDA and CDR2 SQIVND (reference sequence). Losses at the gene ends were 10 bases for V and 6 bases for J; bases not matched to a gene: 5. The CDR3 spans 13 residues.